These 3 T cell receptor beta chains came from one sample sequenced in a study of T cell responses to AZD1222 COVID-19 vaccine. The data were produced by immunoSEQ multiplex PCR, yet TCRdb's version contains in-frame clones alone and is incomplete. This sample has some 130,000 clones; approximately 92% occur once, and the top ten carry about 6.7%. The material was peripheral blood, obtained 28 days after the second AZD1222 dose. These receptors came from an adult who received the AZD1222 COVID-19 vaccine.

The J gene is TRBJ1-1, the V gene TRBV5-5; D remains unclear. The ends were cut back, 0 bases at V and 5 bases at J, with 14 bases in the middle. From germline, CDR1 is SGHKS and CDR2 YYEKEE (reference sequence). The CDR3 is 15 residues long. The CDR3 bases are TGTGCCAGCAGCTTGGGGACGGGTGTCGGGACTGAAGCTTTCTTT. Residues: CASSLGTGVGTEAFF.

Here the CDR3 DNA reads TGTGCCAGCAGCTTGGGGACAGGGAGTCACACCTCTGGGGCCAACGTCCTGACTTTC. It yields the protein CASSLGTGSHTSGANVLTF. The V call is TRBV5-6, the J call TRBJ2-6; TRBD1 matches at 8 bases. The length of the CDR3 is 19 residues. V lost 0 bases, J lost 0 bases, and 8 bases stayed unmatched. CDR1 and CDR2 from the germline V gene are SGHDT and YYEEEE.

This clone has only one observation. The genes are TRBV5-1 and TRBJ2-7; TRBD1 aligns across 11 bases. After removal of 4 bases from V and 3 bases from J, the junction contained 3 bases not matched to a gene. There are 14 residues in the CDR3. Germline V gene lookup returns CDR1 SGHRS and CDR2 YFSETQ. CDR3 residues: CASSQGTGGYEQYF. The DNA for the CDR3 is TGCGCCAGCAGCCAAGGGACAGGGGGCTACGAGCAGTACTTC.